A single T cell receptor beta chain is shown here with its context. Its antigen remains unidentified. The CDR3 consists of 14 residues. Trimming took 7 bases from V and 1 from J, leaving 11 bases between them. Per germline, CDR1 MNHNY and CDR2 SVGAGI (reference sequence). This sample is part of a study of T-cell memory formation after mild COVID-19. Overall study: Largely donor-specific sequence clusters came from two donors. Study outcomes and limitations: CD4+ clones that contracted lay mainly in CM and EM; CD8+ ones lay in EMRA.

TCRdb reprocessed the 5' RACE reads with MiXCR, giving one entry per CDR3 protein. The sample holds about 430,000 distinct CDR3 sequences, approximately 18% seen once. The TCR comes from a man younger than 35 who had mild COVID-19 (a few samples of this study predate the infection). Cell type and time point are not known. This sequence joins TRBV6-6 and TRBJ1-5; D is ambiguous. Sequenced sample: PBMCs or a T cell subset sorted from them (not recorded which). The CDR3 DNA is TGTGCCAGCACTCCGAGCGACAGCAATCAGCCCCAGCATTTT. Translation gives CASTPSDSNQPQHF.